Listed below are T cell receptor beta chains from one sample, sequenced in a study of human T cells and chemical hapten exposure. TCRdb redid the calling of the RACE reads with MiXCR, one entry per CDR3 protein. The data contain roughly 92,000 distinct CDR3 sequences, roughly 10% of them singletons. This sample comprised whole blood, obtained in connection with sensitization to the hapten diphenylcyclopropenone (DPC). The receptors were sampled from a woman between 40 and 50 years old with alopecia areata. Some clones in this sample may be carry-over from other donors' samples. CDR3s include the opening cysteine and the closing phenylalanine or tryptophan. Each record gives: V gene, D gene, clone size, J gene, CDR3 protein, CDR3 DNA. D genes are given only for firm matches. Clone size is given for some rows only: seen once, a few or many times, or a class if the clone is expanded.

V: TRBV9
D: TRBD1
size: NA
J: TRBJ1-5
CDR3: CASSVGSGQGAGQPQHF
DNA: TGTGCCAGCAGCGTAGGCTCGGGACAGGGGGCGGGTCAGCCCCAGCATTTT

V: TRBV2
D: NA
size: few
J: TRBJ1-2
CDR3: CASSGEGRYGYTF
DNA: TGTGCCAGCAGTGGGGAAGGTCGATATGGCTACACCTTC

V: TRBV7-8
D: TRBD1
size: many
J: TRBJ1-1
CDR3: CASSLLGQAATEAFF
DNA: TGTGCCAGCAGCCTACTGGGACAGGCGGCCACTGAAGCTTTCTTT

V: TRBV6-2/TRBV6-3
D: TRBD2
size: few
J: TRBJ2-5
CDR3: CASSYNDLGWTSGGSNQETQYF
DNA: TGTGCCAGCAGTTACAATGATCTCGGCTGGACTAGCGGGGGGTCCAACCAAGAGACCCAGTACTTC

V: TRBV18
D: NA
size: NA
J: TRBJ2-6
CDR3: CASSPRDTGANVLTF
DNA: TGTGCCAGCTCACCAAGGGACACTGGGGCCAACGTCCTGACTTTC

V: TRBV7-7
D: NA
size: few
J: TRBJ2-7
CDR3: CASSPSGVGEQYF
DNA: TGTGCCAGCAGCCCTTCAGGAGTGGGGGAGCAGTACTTC

V: TRBV6-2/TRBV6-3
D: TRBD2
size: NA
J: TRBJ2-3
CDR3: CASGSREKTDTQYF
DNA: TGTGCCAGCGGCTCGCGGGAGAAGACAGATACGCAGTATTTT

V: TRBV11-3
D: NA
size: NA
J: TRBJ2-2
CDR3: CASRATATGELFF
DNA: TGTGCCAGCAGAGCGACAGCCACCGGGGAGCTGTTTTTT

V: TRBV7-9
D: NA
size: NA
J: TRBJ1-1
CDR3: CASSLEYTEAFF
DNA: TGTGCCAGCAGCTTAGAGTACACTGAAGCTTTCTTT

V: TRBV12-3/TRBV12-4
D: NA
size: many
J: TRBJ2-1
CDR3: CASSPPGGVAHNEQFF
DNA: TGTGCCAGCAGCCCCCCAGGTGGAGTGGCCCACAATGAGCAGTTCTTC

V: TRBV6-6
D: NA
size: many
J: TRBJ1-2
CDR3: CASSYLGLAGEGYTF
DNA: TGTGCCAGCAGTTACCTTGGGCTCGCCGGGGAGGGCTACACCTTC

V: TRBV3-1
D: TRBD2
size: many
J: TRBJ2-7
CDR3: CASSQGLAGAYEQYF
DNA: TGTGCCAGCAGCCAGGGACTAGCGGGAGCCTACGAGCAGTACTTC

V: TRBV4-3
D: TRBD2
size: NA
J: TRBJ2-3
CDR3: CASSQEIAGRTDTQYF
DNA: TGCGCCAGCAGCCAAGAAATAGCGGGCCGCACAGATACGCAGTATTTT

V: TRBV29-1
D: NA
size: many
J: TRBJ2-7
CDR3: CSVVGAGATYEQYF
DNA: TGCAGCGTTGTTGGGGCAGGGGCCACCTACGAGCAGTACTTC

V: TRBV4-1
D: NA
size: NA
J: TRBJ2-7
CDR3: CASSRAFSGSYEQYF
DNA: TGCGCCAGCAGCCGAGCCTTTAGCGGTTCCTACGAGCAGTACTTC

V: TRBV18
D: NA
size: many
J: TRBJ1-5
CDR3: CASSPGTAGTQPQHF
DNA: TGTGCCAGCTCACCTGGGACGGCGGGCACTCAGCCCCAGCATTTT

V: TRBV27
D: NA
size: many
J: TRBJ2-7
CDR3: CASSFLRGEAAYEQYF
DNA: TGTGCCAGCAGTTTCCTTAGGGGGGAGGCCGCCTACGAGCAGTACTTC

V: TRBV5-1
D: NA
size: many
J: TRBJ1-1
CDR3: CASSGEDISTEAFF
DNA: TGCGCCAGCAGCGGGGAAGACATCAGCACTGAAGCTTTCTTT

V: TRBV7-2
D: TRBD1
size: few
J: TRBJ1-1
CDR3: CASSLAGQVYMNTEAFF
DNA: TGTGCCAGCAGCTTAGCGGGACAGGTCTACATGAACACTGAAGCTTTCTTT

V: TRBV12-3/TRBV12-4
D: TRBD2
size: NA
J: TRBJ2-7
CDR3: CASSLPLGLAGVNEQYF
DNA: TGTGCCAGCAGTTTACCCCTGGGACTAGCGGGAGTAAACGAGCAGTACTTC

V: TRBV7-9
D: NA
size: many
J: TRBJ1-3
CDR3: CASSLASGNTIYF
DNA: TGTGCCAGCAGCTTAGCTTCTGGAAACACCATATATTTT

V: TRBV3-2
D: NA
size: once
J: TRBJ1-6
CDR3: CASSPWGSPLHF
DNA: TGTGCCAGCAGCCCCTGGGGCTCACCCCTCCACTTT

V: TRBV20-1
D: TRBD1
size: many
J: TRBJ1-5
CDR3: CSARARTGSNQPQHF
DNA: TGCAGTGCTAGAGCCCGGACAGGGTCCAATCAGCCCCAGCATTTT

V: TRBV4-2
D: TRBD2
size: NA
J: TRBJ2-7
CDR3: CASSLREGDSYEQYF
DNA: TGTGCCAGCAGCCTTCGGGAGGGGGACTCCTACGAGCAGTACTTC

V: TRBV6-2/TRBV6-3
D: TRBD1
size: few
J: TRBJ2-7
CDR3: CASSYLGQGAGEQYF
DNA: TGTGCCAGCAGTTACCTGGGACAGGGGGCCGGCGAGCAGTACTTC

V: TRBV7-9
D: NA
size: NA
J: TRBJ1-5
CDR3: CASSRSINQPQHF
DNA: TGTGCCAGCAGCCGTTCTATAAATCAGCCCCAGCATTTT

V: TRBV11-2
D: NA
size: many
J: TRBJ2-1
CDR3: CASSLVHTLGNEQFF
DNA: TGTGCCAGCAGCTTGGTCCACACCCTCGGCAATGAGCAGTTCTTC

V: TRBV4-3
D: TRBD2
size: NA
J: TRBJ2-1
CDR3: CASSQELAGGPREQFF
DNA: TGCGCCAGCAGCCAGGAACTAGCGGGAGGTCCCCGTGAGCAGTTCTTC

V: TRBV29-1
D: NA
size: many
J: TRBJ2-7
CDR3: CSVEGGAEEQYF
DNA: TGCAGCGTTGAAGGAGGAGCGGAAGAGCAGTACTTC

V: TRBV29-1
D: TRBD1
size: few
J: TRBJ2-1
CDR3: CSVERQGADNEQFF
DNA: TGCAGCGTTGAACGACAGGGGGCGGACAATGAGCAGTTCTTC

V: TRBV15
D: NA
size: NA
J: TRBJ2-3
CDR3: CATSRDDRSTDTQYF
DNA: TGTGCCACCAGCAGAGACGACAGGAGCACAGATACGCAGTATTTT

V: TRBV29-1
D: TRBD1
size: NA
J: TRBJ2-7
CDR3: CSVDGPGQEYEQYF
DNA: TGCAGCGTTGATGGACCGGGACAGGAATACGAGCAGTACTTC

V: TRBV6-5
D: NA
size: many
J: TRBJ1-1
CDR3: CASSATSGRGAEAFF
DNA: TGTGCCAGCAGTGCTACTTCAGGGAGAGGGGCTGAAGCTTTCTTT

V: TRBV5-1
D: TRBD1
size: many
J: TRBJ1-4
CDR3: CASSFTGGNEKLFF
DNA: TGCGCCAGCAGTTTCACAGGGGGCAATGAAAAACTGTTTTTT

V: TRBV19
D: TRBD1
size: few
J: TRBJ1-2
CDR3: CASGSTGVRGYTF
DNA: TGTGCCAGTGGCTCGACAGGGGTACGCGGCTACACCTTC

V: TRBV28
D: NA
size: NA
J: TRBJ2-7
CDR3: CASSTIYEQYF
DNA: TGTGCCAGCAGCACGATCTACGAGCAGTACTTC